Reported below is one T cell receptor (beta chain). The germline CDR1 and CDR2 sequences are MGHRA and YSYEKL. This CDR3 is 18 amino acids long. Losses at the gene ends were 4 bases for V and 1 base for J; bases not matched to a gene: 8. TCRdb re-called the RT-PCR reads with MiXCR, one entry per CDR3 protein. The table includes about 680,000 distinct CDR3 sequences, approximately 14% detected once. This chain connects TRBV4-1 to TRBJ1-4; TRBD1 matches 11 bases. The sequenced material came from memory CD4+ T cells from blood. The sequence derives from a female donor in good health, serving as a healthy control. The CDR3 is CASSLTGQGGITNEKLFF. As DNA, the CDR3 is TGCGCCAGCAGCCTTACGGGACAGGGGGGTATAACTAATGAAAAACTGTTTTTT.